This entry is about one T cell receptor beta chain. The CDR3 loop spans 12 amino acids. Trimming removed 0 bases from V and 0 bases from J, with 2 bases in between. The germline CDR1 and CDR2 sequences are GTSNPN and SVGIG (reference sequence). The data were obtained in a study of T-cell memory formation after mild COVID-19. For the study at large: Clusters of TCRs were largely donor specific.

A single record per CDR3 protein comes from TCRdb applying MiXCR to the 5' RACE reads. Counted here are under 250,000 distinct CDR3 sequences, about 10% occurring once; the ten biggest clones make up approximately 2.8%. Sample: PBMCs or a T cell subset sorted from them (not recorded which). The clonotype originates from a man younger than 35 who had mild COVID-19 (a few samples of this study predate the infection). Cell type and time point are not known. The genes are TRBV30 and TRBJ1-1, with D unclear. CDR3 amino acids: CAWSVVNTEAFF. The CDR3 region has the DNA TGTGCCTGGAGTGTAGTGAACACTGAAGCTTTCTTT.